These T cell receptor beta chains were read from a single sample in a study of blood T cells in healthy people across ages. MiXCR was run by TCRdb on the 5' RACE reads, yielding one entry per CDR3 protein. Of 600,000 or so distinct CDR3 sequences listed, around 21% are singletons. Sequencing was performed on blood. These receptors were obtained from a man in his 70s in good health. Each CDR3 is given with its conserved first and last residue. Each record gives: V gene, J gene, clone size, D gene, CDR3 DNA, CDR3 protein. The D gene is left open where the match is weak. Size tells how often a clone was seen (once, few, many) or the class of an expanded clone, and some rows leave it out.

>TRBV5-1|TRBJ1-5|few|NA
TGCGCCAGCAGCCCCATGGGGGATCGGCAGCCCCAGCATTTT
CASSPMGDRQPQHF
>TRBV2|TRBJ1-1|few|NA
TGTGCCAGCACCCGAGGGGCGGAATACATGAACACTGAAGCTTTCTTT
CASTRGAEYMNTEAFF
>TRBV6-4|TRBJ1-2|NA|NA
TGTGCCAGCAGTGTGGGCCCGGGTTCTCGCGGCTACACCTTC
CASSVGPGSRGYTF
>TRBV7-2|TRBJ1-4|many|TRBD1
TGTGCCAGCAGCCCTCGGACAGGGAGTAATGAAAAACTGTTTTTT
CASSPRTGSNEKLFF
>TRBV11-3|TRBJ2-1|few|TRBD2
TGTGCCAGCAGCACAACGGGACTAGCCCCTGAGAATGAGCAGTTCTTC
CASSTTGLAPENEQFF
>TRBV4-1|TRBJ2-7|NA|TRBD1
TGCGCCAGCAGCCAAGTGGTGGGGACAGCCGAGTACGAGCAGTGCTTC
CASSQVVGTAEYEQCF
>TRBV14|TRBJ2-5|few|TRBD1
TGTGCCAGCAGCCGGATCCGGGACAGGTGTTTCTTC
CASSRIRDRCFF
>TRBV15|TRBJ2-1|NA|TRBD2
TGTGCCACCAGCACAAAGACTAGCGGGAGGAGCTCCTACAATGAGCAGTTCTTC
CATSTKTSGRSSYNEQFF
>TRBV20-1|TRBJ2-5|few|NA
TGCAGTGCTAGAGATATTGGGCAGGGGTTAGAGACCCAGTACTTC
CSARDIGQGLETQYF
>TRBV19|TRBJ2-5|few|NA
TGTGCCAGTAGTATAGAGGGGTTCCAAGAGACCCAGTACTTC
CASSIEGFQETQYF
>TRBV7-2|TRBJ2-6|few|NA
TGTGCCAGCAGCCCCTACAGGGCTGGGGCCAACGTCCTGACTTTC
CASSPYRAGANVLTF
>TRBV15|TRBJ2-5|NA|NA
TGTGCCACCAGCAGAGTCGGGGCGGTACAAGAGACCCAGTACTTC
CATSRVGAVQETQYF
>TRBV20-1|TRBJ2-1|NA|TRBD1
TGCAGTGCTAGAGTGGTCAGGGGGACATACAATGAGCAGTTCTTC
CSARVVRGTYNEQFF
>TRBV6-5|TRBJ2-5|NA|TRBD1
TGTGCCAGCAGTACCGACAGGGGCGCGGTGGAGACCCAGTACTTC
CASSTDRGAVETQYF
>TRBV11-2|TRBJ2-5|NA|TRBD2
TGTGCCAGCAGCGTTAGCGGGGGCGGAGAGACCCAGTACTTC
CASSVSGGGETQYF
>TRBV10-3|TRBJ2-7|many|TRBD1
TGTGCCATCAGTGAGTCGCAGGGGGCATCCTACGAGCAGTACTTC
CAISESQGASYEQYF
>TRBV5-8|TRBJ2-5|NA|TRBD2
TGTGCCAGCAGCCTGGGAGCGGGAGCCTTCCAAGAGACCCAGTACTTC
CASSLGAGAFQETQYF
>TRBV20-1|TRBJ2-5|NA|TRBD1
TGCAGTGCTGAACAGGGGGCACAAGGAGAGACCCAGTACTTC
CSAEQGAQGETQYF